This T cell receptor (beta chain) originates from a study of blood T cell repertoires in COVID-19. As for the study in general: PBMCs, B-cell-depleted T cells, or T cells provided the cDNA or gDNA that made up the material.

TCRdb keeps only in-frame clones here, not all; method: immunoSEQ multiplex PCR. Of about 180,000 clones listed, about nine tenths are singletons. The CDR3 covers 13 residues. Germline assignment: CDR1 SGHTA and CDR2 FQGNSA. The germline V and J ends were trimmed by 1 base and 6 bases, with 10 bases remaining between them. The material sequenced was peripheral blood. V is TRBV7-2 and J is TRBJ2-7; D gene unclear. The origin of this receptor is a man aged 18 to 30 who had recovered from COVID-19. CDR3 nucleotides: TGTGCCAGCAGCTTAGGGTCAGGATCCGAGCAGTACTTC. Its translation: CASSLGSGSEQYF.